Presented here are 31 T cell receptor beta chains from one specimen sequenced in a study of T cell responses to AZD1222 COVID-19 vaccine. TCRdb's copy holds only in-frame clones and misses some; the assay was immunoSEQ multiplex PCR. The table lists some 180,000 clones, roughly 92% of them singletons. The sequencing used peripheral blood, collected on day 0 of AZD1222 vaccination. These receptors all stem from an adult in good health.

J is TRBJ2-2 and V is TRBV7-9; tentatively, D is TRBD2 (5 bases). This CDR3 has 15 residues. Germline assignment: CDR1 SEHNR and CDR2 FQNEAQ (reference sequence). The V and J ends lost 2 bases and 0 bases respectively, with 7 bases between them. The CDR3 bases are TGTGCCAGCAGCTTACCGGAGGCGAACACCGGGGAGCTGTTTTTT. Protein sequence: CASSLPEANTGELFF. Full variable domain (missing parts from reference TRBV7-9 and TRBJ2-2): DTGVSQNPRHKITKRGQNVTFRCDPISEHNRLYWYRQTLGQGPEFLTYFQNEAQLEKSRLLSDRFSAERPKGSFSTLEIQRTEQGDSAMYLCASSLPEANTGELFFGEGSRLTVL.

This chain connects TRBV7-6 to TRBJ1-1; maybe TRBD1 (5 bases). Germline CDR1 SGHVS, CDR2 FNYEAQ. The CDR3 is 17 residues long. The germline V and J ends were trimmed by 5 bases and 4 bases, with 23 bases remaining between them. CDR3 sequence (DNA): TGTGCCAGCAGCACTAGCGTCCAGGGTTTGAGTGCCACTGAAGCTTTCTTT. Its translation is CASSTSVQGLSATEAFF.

The DNA of the CDR3 is TGCGCCAGCAGCCCACCCGCAGCTGAAGCTTTCTTT. It encodes CASSPPAAEAFF. The V gene is TRBV5-1, the J gene TRBJ1-1; no definite D call. The V end was cut by 4 bases, the J end by 6 bases, with 10 bases between. CDR3 size: 12 residues. CDR1 is SGHRS and CDR2 is YFSETQ in the germline V gene. The whole variable domain, remainder taken from reference TRBV5-1 and TRBJ1-1, is KAGVTQTPRYLIKTRGQQVTLSCSPISGHRSVSWYQQTPGQGLQFLFEYFSETQRNKGNFPGRFSGRQFSNSRSEMNVSTLELGDSALYLCASSPPAAEAFFGQGTRLTVV.

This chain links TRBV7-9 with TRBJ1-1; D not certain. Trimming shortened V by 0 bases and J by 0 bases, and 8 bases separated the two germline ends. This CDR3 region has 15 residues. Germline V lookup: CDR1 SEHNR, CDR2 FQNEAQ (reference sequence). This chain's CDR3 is CASSLASSLNTEAFF. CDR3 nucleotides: TGTGCCAGCAGCTTAGCTTCCAGCCTGAACACTGAAGCTTTCTTT.

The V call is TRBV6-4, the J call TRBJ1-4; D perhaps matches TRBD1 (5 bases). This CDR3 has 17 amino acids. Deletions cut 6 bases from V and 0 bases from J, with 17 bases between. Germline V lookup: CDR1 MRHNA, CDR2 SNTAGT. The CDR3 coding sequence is TGTGCCAGCAGGCCGACAGCTGCTGCCACAACTAATGAAAAACTGTTTTTT. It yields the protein CASRPTAAATTNEKLFF.

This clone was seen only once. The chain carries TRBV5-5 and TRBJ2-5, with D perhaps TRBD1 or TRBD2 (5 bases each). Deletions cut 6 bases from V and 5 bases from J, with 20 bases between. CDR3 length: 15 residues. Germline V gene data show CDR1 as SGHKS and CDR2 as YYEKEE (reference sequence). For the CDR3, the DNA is TGTGCCAGCACCCTTGTGGGATCCAGGGAGGAGACCCAGTACTTC. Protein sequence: CASTLVGSREETQYF.

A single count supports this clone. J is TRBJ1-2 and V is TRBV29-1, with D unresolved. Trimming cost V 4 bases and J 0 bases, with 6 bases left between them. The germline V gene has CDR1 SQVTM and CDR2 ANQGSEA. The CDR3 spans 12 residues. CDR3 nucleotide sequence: TGCAGCGTTGCTGTGGCTAACTATGGCTACACCTTC. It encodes CSVAVANYGYTF.

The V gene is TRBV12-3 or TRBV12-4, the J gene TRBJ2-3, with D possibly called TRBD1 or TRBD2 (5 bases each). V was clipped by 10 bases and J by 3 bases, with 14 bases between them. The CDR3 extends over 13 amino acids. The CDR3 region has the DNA TGTGCCACCCAGAGAGGGGCGACAGATACGCAGTATTTT. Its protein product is CATQRGATDTQYF.

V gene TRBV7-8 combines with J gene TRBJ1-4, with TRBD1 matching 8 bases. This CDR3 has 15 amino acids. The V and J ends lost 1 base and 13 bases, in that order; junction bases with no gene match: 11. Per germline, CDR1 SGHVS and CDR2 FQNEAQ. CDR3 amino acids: CASSLGQGARGLLFF. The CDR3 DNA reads TGTGCCAGCAGCTTAGGGCAGGGGGCGCGAGGTCTACTGTTTTTT.

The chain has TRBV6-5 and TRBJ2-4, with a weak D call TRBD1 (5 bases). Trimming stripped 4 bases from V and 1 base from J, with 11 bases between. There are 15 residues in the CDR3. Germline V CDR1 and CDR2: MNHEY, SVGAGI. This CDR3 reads CASSSGYRAKNIQYF. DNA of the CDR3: TGTGCCAGCAGTTCAGGATACAGGGCCAAAAACATTCAGTACTTC.

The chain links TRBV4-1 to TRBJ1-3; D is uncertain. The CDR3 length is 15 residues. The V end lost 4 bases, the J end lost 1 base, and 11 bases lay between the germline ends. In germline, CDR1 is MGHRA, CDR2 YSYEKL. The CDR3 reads CASSPAGGSGNTIYF. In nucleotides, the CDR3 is TGCGCCAGCAGCCCCGCCGGCGGGTCTGGAAACACCATATATTTT.

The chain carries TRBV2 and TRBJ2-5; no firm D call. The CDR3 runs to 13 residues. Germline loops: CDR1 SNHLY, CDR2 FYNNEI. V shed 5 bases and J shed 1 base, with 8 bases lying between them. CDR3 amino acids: CASSKNSQETQYF. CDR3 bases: TGTGCCAGCAGTAAGAACAGCCAAGAGACCCAGTACTTC.

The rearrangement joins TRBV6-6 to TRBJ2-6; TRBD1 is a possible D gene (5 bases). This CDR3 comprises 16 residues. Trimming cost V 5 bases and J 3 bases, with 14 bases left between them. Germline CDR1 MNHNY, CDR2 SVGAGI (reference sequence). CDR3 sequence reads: CASSANQGSGANVLTF. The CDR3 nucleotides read TGTGCCAGCAGTGCGAATCAGGGTAGTGGGGCCAACGTCCTGACTTTC.

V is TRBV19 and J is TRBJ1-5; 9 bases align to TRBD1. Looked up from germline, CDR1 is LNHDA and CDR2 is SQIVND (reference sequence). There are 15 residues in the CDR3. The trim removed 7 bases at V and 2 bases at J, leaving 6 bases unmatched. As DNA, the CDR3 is TGTGCCAGTACCTCGACAGGGGGTGGCAATCAGCCCCAGCATTTT. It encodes CASTSTGGGNQPQHF. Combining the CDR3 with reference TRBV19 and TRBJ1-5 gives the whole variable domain DGGITQSPKYLFRKEGQNVTLSCEQNLNHDAMYWYRQDPGQGLRLIYYSQIVNDFQKGDIAEGYSVSREKKESFPLTVTSAQKNPTAFYLCASTSTGGGNQPQHFGDGTRLSIL.

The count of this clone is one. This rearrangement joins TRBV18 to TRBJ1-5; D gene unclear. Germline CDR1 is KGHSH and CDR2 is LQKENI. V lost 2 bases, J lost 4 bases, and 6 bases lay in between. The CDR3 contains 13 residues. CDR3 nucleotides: TGTGCCAGCTCACCAAACTTTAATCAGCCCCAGCATTTT. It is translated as CASSPNFNQPQHF.

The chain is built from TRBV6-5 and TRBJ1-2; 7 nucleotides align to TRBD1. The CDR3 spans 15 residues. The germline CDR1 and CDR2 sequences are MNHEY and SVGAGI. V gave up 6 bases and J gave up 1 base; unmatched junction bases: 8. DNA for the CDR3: TGTGCCAGCAGACAGACAGGGCCCTATAACTATGGCTACACCTTC. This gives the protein CASRQTGPYNYGYTF.

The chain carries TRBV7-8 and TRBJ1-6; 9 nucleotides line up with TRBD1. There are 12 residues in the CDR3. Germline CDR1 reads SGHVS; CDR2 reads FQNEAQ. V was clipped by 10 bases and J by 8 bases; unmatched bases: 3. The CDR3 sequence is CATRTGDSPLHF. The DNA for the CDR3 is TGTGCCACTAGGACAGGGGATTCACCCCTCCACTTT.

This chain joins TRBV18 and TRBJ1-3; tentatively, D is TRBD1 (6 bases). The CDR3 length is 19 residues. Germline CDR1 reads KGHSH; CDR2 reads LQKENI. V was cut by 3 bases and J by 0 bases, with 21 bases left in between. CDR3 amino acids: CASSPYGDILSNSGNTIYF. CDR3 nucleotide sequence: TGTGCCAGCTCACCCTACGGGGACATCCTGTCCAACTCTGGAAACACCATATATTTT.

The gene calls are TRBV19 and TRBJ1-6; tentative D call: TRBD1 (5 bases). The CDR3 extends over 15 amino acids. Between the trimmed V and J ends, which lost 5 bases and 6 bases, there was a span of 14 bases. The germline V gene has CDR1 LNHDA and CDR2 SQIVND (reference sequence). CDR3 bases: TGTGCCAGTAGTCCTCGGGGCAGGGCTAATTCACCCCTCCACTTT. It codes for CASSPRGRANSPLHF.

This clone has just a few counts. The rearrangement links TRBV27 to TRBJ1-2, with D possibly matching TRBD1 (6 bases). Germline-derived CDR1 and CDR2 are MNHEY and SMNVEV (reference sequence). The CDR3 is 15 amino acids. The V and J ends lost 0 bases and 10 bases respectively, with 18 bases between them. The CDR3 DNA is TGTGCCAGCAGTTTATCCGGACAAGGGGGGACCCACTACACCTTC. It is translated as CASSLSGQGGTHYTF.

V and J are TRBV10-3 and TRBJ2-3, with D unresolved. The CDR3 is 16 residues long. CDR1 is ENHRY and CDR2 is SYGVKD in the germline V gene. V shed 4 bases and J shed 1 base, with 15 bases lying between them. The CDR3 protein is CAISGADWYGTDTQYF. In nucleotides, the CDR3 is TGTGCCATCAGTGGGGCAGATTGGTATGGCACAGATACGCAGTATTTT.

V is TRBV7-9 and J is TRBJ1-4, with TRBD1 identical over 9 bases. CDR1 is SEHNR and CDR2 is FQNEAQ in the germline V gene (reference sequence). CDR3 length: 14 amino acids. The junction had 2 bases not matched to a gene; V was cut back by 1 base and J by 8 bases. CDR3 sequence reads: CASSLGTGDEKLFF. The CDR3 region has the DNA TGTGCCAGCAGCTTAGGGACAGGGGACGAAAAACTGTTTTTT. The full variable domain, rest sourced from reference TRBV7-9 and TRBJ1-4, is DTGVSQNPRHKITKRGQNVTFRCDPISEHNRLYWYRQTLGQGPEFLTYFQNEAQLEKSRLLSDRFSAERPKGSFSTLEIQRTEQGDSAMYLCASSLGTGDEKLFFGSGTQLSVL.

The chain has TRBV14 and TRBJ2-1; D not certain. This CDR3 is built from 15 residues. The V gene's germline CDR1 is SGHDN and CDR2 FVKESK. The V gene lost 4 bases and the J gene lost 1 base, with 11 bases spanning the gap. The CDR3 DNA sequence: TGTGCCAGCAGCCCTGCCGCTTTTTCCTACAATGAGCAGTTCTTC. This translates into CASSPAAFSYNEQFF.

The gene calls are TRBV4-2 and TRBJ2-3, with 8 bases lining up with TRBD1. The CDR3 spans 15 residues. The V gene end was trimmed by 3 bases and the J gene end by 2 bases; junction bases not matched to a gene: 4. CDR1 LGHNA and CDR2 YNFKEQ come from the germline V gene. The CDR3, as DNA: TGTGCCAGCAGCCACCAGGGACAGGACACAGATACGCAGTATTTT. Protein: CASSHQGQDTDTQYF.

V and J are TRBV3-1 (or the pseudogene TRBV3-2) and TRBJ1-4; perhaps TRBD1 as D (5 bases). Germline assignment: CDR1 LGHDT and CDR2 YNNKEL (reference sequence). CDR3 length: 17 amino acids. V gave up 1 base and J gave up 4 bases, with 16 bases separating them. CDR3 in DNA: TGTGCCAGCAGCCAAGTTACTTTCACAGGCAATAATGAAAAACTGTTTTTT. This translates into CASSQVTFTGNNEKLFF.

CDR3 nucleotide sequence: TGTGCCAGCAGCCCCGGACAGGGCCTAAATGAAAAACTGTTTTTT. It translates to CASSPGQGLNEKLFF. The chain is built from TRBV7-9 and TRBJ1-4; 8 nucleotides line up with TRBD1. Germline V lookup: CDR1 SEHNR, CDR2 FQNEAQ (reference sequence). V lost 5 bases, J lost 5 bases, and 7 bases stayed unmatched. The CDR3 loop spans 15 amino acids.

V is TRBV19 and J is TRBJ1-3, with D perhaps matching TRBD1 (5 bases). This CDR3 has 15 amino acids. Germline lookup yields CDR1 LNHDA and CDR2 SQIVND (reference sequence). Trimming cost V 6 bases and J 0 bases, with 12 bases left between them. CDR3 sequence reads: CASRSDSRSGNTIYF. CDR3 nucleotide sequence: TGTGCCAGTAGGAGCGACAGCCGCTCTGGAAACACCATATATTTT. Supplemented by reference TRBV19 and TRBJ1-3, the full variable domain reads DGGITQSPKYLFRKEGQNVTLSCEQNLNHDAMYWYRQDPGQGLRLIYYSQIVNDFQKGDIAEGYSVSREKKESFPLTVTSAQKNPTAFYLCASRSDSRSGNTIYFGEGSWLTVV.

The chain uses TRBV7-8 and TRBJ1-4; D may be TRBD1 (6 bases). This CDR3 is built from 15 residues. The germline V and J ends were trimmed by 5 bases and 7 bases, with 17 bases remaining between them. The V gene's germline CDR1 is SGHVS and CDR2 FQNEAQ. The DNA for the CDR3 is TGTGCCAGCAGCCGCGATGGGACACGAGGTGAAAAACTGTTTTTT. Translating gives CASSRDGTRGEKLFF.

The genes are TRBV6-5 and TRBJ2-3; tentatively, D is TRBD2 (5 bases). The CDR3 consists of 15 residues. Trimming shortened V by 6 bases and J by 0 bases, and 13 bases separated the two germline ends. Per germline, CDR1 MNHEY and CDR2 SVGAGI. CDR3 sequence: CASRERRTSTDTQYF. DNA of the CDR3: TGTGCCAGCAGGGAGCGACGGACTAGCACAGATACGCAGTATTTT.

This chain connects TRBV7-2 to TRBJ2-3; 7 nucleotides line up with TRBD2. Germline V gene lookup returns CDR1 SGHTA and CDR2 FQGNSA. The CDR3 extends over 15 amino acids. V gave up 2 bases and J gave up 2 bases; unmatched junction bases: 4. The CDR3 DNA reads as TGTGCCAGCAGCTTAAGGCGGGGGTTCACAGATACGCAGTATTTT. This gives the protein CASSLRRGFTDTQYF.

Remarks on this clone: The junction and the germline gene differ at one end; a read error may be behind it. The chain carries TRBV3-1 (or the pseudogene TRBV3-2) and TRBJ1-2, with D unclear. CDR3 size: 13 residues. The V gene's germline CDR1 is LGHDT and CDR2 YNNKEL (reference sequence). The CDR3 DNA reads TGTGCCAGCAGTCAAGTATCGGATCTTGGCTACACCTTC. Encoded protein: CASSQVSDLGYTF.